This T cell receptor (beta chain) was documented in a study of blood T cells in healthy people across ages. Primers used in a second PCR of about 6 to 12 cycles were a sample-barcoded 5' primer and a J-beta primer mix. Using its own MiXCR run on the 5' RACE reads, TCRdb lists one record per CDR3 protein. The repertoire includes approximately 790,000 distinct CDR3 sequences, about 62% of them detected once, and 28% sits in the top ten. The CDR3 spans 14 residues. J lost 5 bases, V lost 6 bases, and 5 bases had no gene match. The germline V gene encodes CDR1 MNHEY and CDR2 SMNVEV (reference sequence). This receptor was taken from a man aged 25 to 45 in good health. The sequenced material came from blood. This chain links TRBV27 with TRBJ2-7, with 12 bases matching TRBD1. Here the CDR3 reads CASRVGTGGDEQYF. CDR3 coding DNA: TGTGCCAGCAGAGTCGGGACAGGGGGCGACGAGCAGTACTTC.